What follows are 10 T cell receptor beta chains derived from one specimen sequenced in a study of response to subunit inactivated influenza vaccine. TCRdb re-analysed the RT-PCR reads in MiXCR, keeping a single row per CDR3 protein. The sample has about 540,000 distinct CDR3 sequences; less than 25% are singletons. The data were also submitted as part of a second study, on T cells expressing NK-cell markers. Turning to that study: For TCR beta, cDNA was produced by 5'RACE template switching with UMIs.

Sequencing was performed on CD4+ T cells sorted from PBMCs, taken 11 to 12 days after vaccination. The receptors shown here come from a man aged 45 to 65 who received an inactivated influenza vaccine.

V gene TRBV4-3 combines with J gene TRBJ1-1; D gene unclear. This CDR3 region has 15 residues. Germline values: CDR1 LGHNA, CDR2 YSLEER. The ends were cut back, 3 bases at V and 1 base at J, with 12 bases in the middle. CDR3 protein: CASSQIGGQNTEAFF. The CDR3 DNA reads TGCGCCAGCAGCCAGATCGGCGGCCAGAACACTGAAGCTTTCTTT.

This clonotype was recorded a few times. CDR3 nucleotides: TGTGCCACCAGCACTAGACATCCTACAGATACGCAGTATTTT. Protein sequence: CATSTRHPTDTQYF. The chain joins TRBV15 to TRBJ2-3; D gene uncertain. Trimming removed 4 bases at V and 3 bases at J, with 11 bases between. Germline CDR1 LNHNV, CDR2 YYDKDF (reference sequence). The CDR3 totals 14 residues. The whole variable domain, remainder taken from reference TRBV15 and TRBJ2-3, is DAMVIQNPRYQVTQFGKPVTLSCSQTLNHNVMYWYQQKSSQAPKLLFHYYDKDFNNEADTPDNFQSRRPNTSFCFLDIRSPGLGDTAMYLCATSTRHPTDTQYFGPGTRLTVL.

The chain joins TRBV19 to TRBJ2-3; D uncertain. The CDR3 runs to 16 residues. V dropped 5 bases and J dropped 0 bases, with 15 bases sitting between them. The germline CDR1 and CDR2 sequences are LNHDA and SQIVND (reference sequence). CDR3 bases: TGTGCCAGTAGTCGCCAGAAGTCCTATAGCACAGATACGCAGTATTTT. Translated: CASSRQKSYSTDTQYF.

The CDR3 bases are TGTGCCAGCAGCTTAGGGGACAGGATAAACTATGGCTACACCTTC. Protein: CASSLGDRINYGYTF. The chain couples TRBV7-9 to TRBJ1-2; 8 nucleotides match TRBD1. This CDR3 comprises 15 residues. With 1 base clipped from V and 2 bases from J, the junction kept 3 bases outside the gene matches. The germline gives CDR1 SEHNR, CDR2 FQNEAQ (reference sequence).

V is TRBV6-1 and J is TRBJ1-2; 7 nucleotides match TRBD1. V was pared by 7 bases and J by 2 bases, with 7 bases of the junction left unmatched. CDR1 is MNHNS, CDR2 SASEGT, per germline. CDR3 length: 14 amino acids. For the CDR3, the DNA is TGTGCCAGCATTGAGGGGGCTGGGAACTATGGCTACACCTTC. Amino acid sequence: CASIEGAGNYGYTF.

In this sample, this clonotype turned up many times. The rearrangement uses TRBV3-1 and TRBJ2-7; no clear D. The germline V gene has CDR1 LGHDT and CDR2 YNNKEL (reference sequence). V lost 0 bases and J lost 3, with 6 bases in between. The CDR3 is 13 amino acids. The CDR3 sequence: CASSQELGYEQYF. The CDR3, as DNA: TGTGCCAGCAGCCAAGAATTAGGCTACGAGCAGTACTTC.

V is TRBV4-2 and J is TRBJ1-5, with TRBD1 matching over 7 bases. With 0 bases clipped from V and 2 bases from J, the junction kept 4 bases outside the gene matches. From germline, CDR1 is LGHNA and CDR2 YNFKEQ. CDR3 length equals 16 residues. The DNA of the CDR3 is TGTGCCAGCAGCCAAGAACGAACAGGGGGCAATCAGCCCCAGCATTTT. Translating gives CASSQERTGGNQPQHF.

The V call is TRBV29-1, the J call TRBJ2-1, with D possibly called TRBD1 or TRBD2 (5 bases each). V was trimmed by 7 bases and J by 1 base, leaving 11 bases between them. CDR3 size: 13 residues. The germline gives CDR1 SQVTM, CDR2 ANQGSEA. In DNA form, the CDR3 reads TGCAGCGGATCGGGACCGTCCTACAATGAGCAGTTCTTC. It translates to CSGSGPSYNEQFF.

V is TRBV5-6 and J is TRBJ2-7, with TRBD2 identical over 14 bases. Trimming removed 7 bases from V and 6 bases from J; junction bases left unmatched: 12. There are 16 residues in the CDR3. Germline-derived CDR1 and CDR2 are SGHDT and YYEEEE. Here the CDR3 reads CASPGLAGVGGSEQYF. In DNA form, the CDR3 reads TGTGCCAGCCCGGGACTAGCGGGAGTCGGGGGGAGCGAGCAGTACTTC. Complete variable domain (other parts from reference TRBV5-6 and TRBJ2-7): DAGVTQSPTHLIKTRGQQVTLRCSPKSGHDTVSWYQQALGQGPQFIFQYYEEEERQRGNFPDRFSGHQFPNYSSELNVNALLLGDSALYLCASPGLAGVGGSEQYFGPGTRLTVT.

The V call is TRBV11-1, the J call TRBJ2-3; tentatively, D is TRBD1 or TRBD2 (5 bases each). V was cut by 3 bases and J by 0 bases, with 25 bases left in between. This CDR3 has 20 residues. Per the germline V gene, CDR1 is SGHAT and CDR2 is FQDESV (reference sequence). Here the CDR3 DNA reads TGTGCCAGCAGCTTCCGTAGACCGGGACGGCGGATGTCTAGCACAGATACGCAGTATTTT. Encoded protein: CASSFRRPGRRMSSTDTQYF.